Sequencing of this T cell receptor (beta chain) was carried out in a study of shared clonotypes between healthy human individuals. Across the study: Per donor, three plates held CD4 naive cells, three held CD4 memory, two held CD8 naive and one held CD8 memory. Study-wide points: When naive CD4 clonotypes were compared across a handful of donors, approximately 4.9% were shared.

With respect to this clone: Its antigen is unknown.

The germline gives CDR1 MDHEN, CDR2 SYDVKM. This CDR3 has 12 residues. Trimming left V 7 bases short and J 2 bases short, with 9 bases between. Sorted subsets were amplified in replicate PCRs using around 220 ng DNA, 30,000 to 35,000 T cell genomes. The protocol was immunoSEQ multiplex PCR, while the TCRdb copy is restricted to in-frame clones and leaves out a portion. The sample includes 780,000 or so clones, around 77% of them seen just once. It was into CD45RA+ naive and CD45RA-negative memory subsets that the CD4+ cells were split. The sequence derives from a woman under 40 in good health. The gene calls are TRBV28 and TRBJ2-7; D gene uncertain. Sequencing was carried out using memory CD4+ T cells sorted from blood. Subset defined: CD45RA-negative fraction. The CDR3, as DNA: TGTGCCAGCACCAGGCATGCCTACGAGCAGTACTTC. It yields the protein CASTRHAYEQYF.